This T cell receptor (beta chain) is from a study of OX40 agonist ivuxolimab in advanced cancers. As for the study in general: A male proportion of over 70% was recorded, with mean age approximately 64 years and range roughly 23 to 79.

Germline assignment: CDR1 GTSNPN and CDR2 SVGIG (reference sequence). V gave up 3 bases and J gave up 1 base, with 12 bases separating them. CDR3 length: 14 amino acids. This clone has more than one count but fewer than ten. The antigen is undetermined. Sequencing was performed with immunoSEQ multiplex PCR; in TCRdb, only in-frame clones are kept and a portion is missing. This sample has around 39,000 clones, with about 88% found just once. Study outcomes and limitations: Expanded clones belonging to CD8+ T cells outnumbered, on average, those of CD4+.

The receptor comes from an adult with an advanced solid tumor such as melanoma, head and neck, liver or kidney cancer. The input for sequencing was CD4+ or CD8+ T cells sorted from blood, taken in a trial of the OX40 agonist ivuxolimab. The chain is built from TRBV30 and TRBJ1-1; TRBD1 is a possible D gene (5 bases). The CDR3 nucleotides are TGTGCCTGGAGCCGCCCTCAGGGGAACACTGAAGCTTTCTTT. Amino acid sequence: CAWSRPQGNTEAFF.